The sequence of this T cell receptor beta chain was determined in a study of cytotoxic CD8 clonotypes in ibrutinib-treated CLL. V lost 4 bases and J lost 3, with 15 bases in between. This CDR3 region has 15 residues. In germline, CDR1 is MNHEY, CDR2 SMNVEV (reference sequence). Profiling relied on immunoSEQ multiplex PCR, and the TCRdb table lists in-frame clones only, not all of them. The sample contains hundreds of thousands of clones, more than 65% of which appear only once. This chain connects TRBV27 to TRBJ1-2, with a weak D call TRBD1 (5 bases). The TCR comes from a human donor with chronic lymphocytic leukemia. The material sequenced was PBMCs, taken before ibrutinib treatment. The CDR3 DNA sequence: TGTGCCAGCAGTTCCCCAGGGAGGAACGACTATGGCTACACCTTC. Translation: CASSSPGRNDYGYTF.